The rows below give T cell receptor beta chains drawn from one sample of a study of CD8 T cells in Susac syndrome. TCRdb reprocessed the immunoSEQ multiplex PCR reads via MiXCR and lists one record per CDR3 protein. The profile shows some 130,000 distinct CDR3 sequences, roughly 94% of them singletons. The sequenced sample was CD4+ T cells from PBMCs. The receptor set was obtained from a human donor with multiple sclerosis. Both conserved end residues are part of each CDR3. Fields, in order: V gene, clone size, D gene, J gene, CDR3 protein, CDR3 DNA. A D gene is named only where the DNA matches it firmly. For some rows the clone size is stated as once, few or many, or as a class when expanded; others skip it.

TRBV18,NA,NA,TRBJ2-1,CASSPTGVHEQFF,TGTGCCAGCTCACCAACGGGGGTCCATGAGCAGTTCTTC
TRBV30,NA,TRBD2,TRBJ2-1,CAWSPSGRFYNEQFF,TGTGCCTGGAGTCCCAGCGGGAGGTTCTACAATGAGCAGTTCTTC
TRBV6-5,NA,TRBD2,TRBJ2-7,CASSYSGGIGYEQYF,TGTGCCAGCAGTTATTCGGGAGGGATCGGCTACGAGCAGTACTTC
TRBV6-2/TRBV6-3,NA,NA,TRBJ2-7,CASGQAYEQYF,TGTGCCAGCGGGCAAGCCTACGAGCAGTACTTC
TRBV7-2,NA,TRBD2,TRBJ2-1,CASSAGLFEQFF,TGTGCCAGCAGCGCGGGACTATTTGAGCAGTTCTTC
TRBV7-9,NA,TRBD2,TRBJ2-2,CASSLAPLAGVAGELFF,TGTGCCAGCAGCTTAGCCCCCCTGGCGGGAGTCGCCGGGGAGCTGTTTTTT
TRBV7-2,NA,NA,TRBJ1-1,CASSLSLKNTEAFF,TGTGCCAGCAGCTTAAGCCTTAAGAACACTGAAGCTTTCTTT
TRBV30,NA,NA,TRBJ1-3,CAWSVNVRAPGNTIYF,TGTGCCTGGAGTGTAAACGTCAGGGCGCCGGGAAACACCATATATTTT
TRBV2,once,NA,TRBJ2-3,CASRPFPGPSTDTQYF,TGTGCCAGCAGACCCTTCCCGGGCCCTAGCACAGATACGCAGTATTTT
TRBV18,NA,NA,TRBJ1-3,CASSPPDARASTRGNTIYF,TGTGCCAGCTCGCCCCCCGACGCCCGGGCATCAACCCGGGGAAACACCATATATTTT
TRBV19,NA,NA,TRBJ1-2,CASSMFGGVTF,TGTGCCAGTAGTATGTTTGGGGGCGTAACCTTC
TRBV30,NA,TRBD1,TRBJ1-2,CATWRTGSYGYTF,TGTGCCACCTGGAGGACAGGAAGCTATGGCTACACCTTC
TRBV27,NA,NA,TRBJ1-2,CASSDRRVAYTF,TGTGCCAGCAGCGACAGACGGGTTGCCTACACCTTC
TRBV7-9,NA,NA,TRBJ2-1,CASTVRYNEQFF,TGTGCCAGCACCGTTCGATACAATGAGCAGTTCTTC
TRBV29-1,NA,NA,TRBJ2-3,CSVERSGGADTQYF,TGCAGCGTTGAACGGTCAGGGGGGGCAGATACGCAGTATTTT
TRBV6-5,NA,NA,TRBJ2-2,CASRRQALNTGELFF,TGTGCCAGCAGGCGACAGGCCCTAAACACCGGGGAGCTGTTTTTT
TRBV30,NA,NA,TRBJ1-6,CAWSVLGNSPLHF,TGTGCCTGGAGTGTACTAGGGAATTCACCCCTCCACTTT
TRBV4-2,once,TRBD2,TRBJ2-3,CASSQGTSGGAGTDTQYF,TGTGCCAGCAGCCAAGGGACTAGCGGGGGGGCCGGGACAGATACGCAGTATTTT
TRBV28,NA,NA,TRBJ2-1,CASSPPRRAQSGNEQFF,TGTGCCAGCAGTCCACCGCGGCGGGCCCAGAGTGGCAATGAGCAGTTCTTC
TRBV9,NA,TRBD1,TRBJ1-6,CASSAGGTGGNSPLHF,TGTGCCAGCAGCGCTGGGGGGACAGGGGGCAATTCACCCCTCCACTTT
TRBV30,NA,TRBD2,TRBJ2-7,CAWSTSGTTHEQYF,TGTGCCTGGAGTACTAGCGGGACCACCCACGAGCAGTACTTC
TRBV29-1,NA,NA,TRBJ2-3,CSVASGGPADTQYF,TGCAGCGTTGCTTCCGGGGGACCAGCGGATACGCAGTATTTT
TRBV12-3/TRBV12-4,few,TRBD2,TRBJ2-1,CASSAPGTSGRAGEQFF,TGTGCCAGCAGTGCCCCCGGGACTAGCGGGAGGGCCGGGGAGCAGTTCTTC
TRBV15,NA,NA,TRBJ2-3,CATSRDMASSTDTQYF,TGTGCCACCAGCAGAGATATGGCCTCTAGCACAGATACGCAGTATTTT
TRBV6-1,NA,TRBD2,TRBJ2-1,CASSPTGTSSYNEQFF,TGTGCCAGCAGTCCCACCGGGACTAGCTCCTACAATGAGCAGTTCTTC
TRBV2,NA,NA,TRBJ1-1,CASSEVGFNTEAFF,TGTGCCAGCAGCGAAGTGGGTTTCAACACTGAAGCTTTCTTT
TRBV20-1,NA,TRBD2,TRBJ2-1,CSASHKRGQDEQFF,TGCAGTGCTTCCCATAAGCGGGGGCAGGATGAGCAGTTCTTC
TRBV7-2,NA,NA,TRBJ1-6,CASSPGAVFNSPLHF,TGTGCCAGCAGCCCGGGAGCAGTTTTTAATTCACCCCTCCACTTT
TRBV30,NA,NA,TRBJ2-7,CAWREPNSYEQYF,TGTGCCTGGCGGGAGCCCAACTCCTACGAGCAGTACTTC
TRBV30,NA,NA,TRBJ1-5,CAWSGRGDQPQHF,TGTGCCTGGAGCGGCAGGGGTGATCAGCCCCAGCATTTT
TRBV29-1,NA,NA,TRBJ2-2,CSVGHQGMRTGELFF,TGCAGCGTTGGACACCAGGGGATGAGAACCGGGGAGCTGTTTTTT
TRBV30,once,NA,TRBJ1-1,CAWSVGPRRTFF,TGTGCCTGGAGTGTCGGTCCCAGGAGGACTTTCTTT
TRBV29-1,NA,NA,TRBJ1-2,CSVEDRRSGGYTF,TGCAGCGTTGAAGATCGAAGGTCCGGTGGCTACACCTTC
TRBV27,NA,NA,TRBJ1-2,CASSPRTASRSYTF,TGTGCCAGCAGTCCCAGGACGGCCTCTAGGAGCTACACCTTC
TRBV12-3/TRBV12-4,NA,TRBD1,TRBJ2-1,CASSPGGTYNEQFF,TGTGCCAGCAGTCCAGGGGGCACCTACAATGAGCAGTTCTTC
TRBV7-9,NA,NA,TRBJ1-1,CASSPWAEDTEAFF,TGTGCCAGCAGCCCCTGGGCGGAGGACACTGAAGCTTTCTTT
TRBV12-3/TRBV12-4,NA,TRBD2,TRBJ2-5,CASSLLAGDHGTQYF,TGTGCCAGCAGTTTACTAGCGGGGGACCACGGGACCCAGTACTTC
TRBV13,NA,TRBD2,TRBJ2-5,CASSFGTRRWETQYF,TGTGCCAGCAGCTTCGGGACTAGGAGGTGGGAGACCCAGTACTTC
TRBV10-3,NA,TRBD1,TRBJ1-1,CAISESLRTGGRAEAFF,TGTGCCATCAGTGAGTCGTTGAGGACAGGGGGCCGGGCTGAAGCTTTCTTT
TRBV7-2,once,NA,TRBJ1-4,CASSLGSNSNEKLFF,TGTGCCAGCAGCTTAGGTTCGAACAGTAATGAAAAACTGTTTTTT
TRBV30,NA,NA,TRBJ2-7,CAWSWQGPSYEQYF,TGTGCCTGGAGCTGGCAGGGTCCTTCCTACGAGCAGTACTTC
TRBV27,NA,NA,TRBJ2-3,CASSLLGVITDTQYF,TGTGCCAGCAGTTTACTAGGGGTAATCACAGATACGCAGTATTTT
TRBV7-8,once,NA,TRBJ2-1,CASSQDHEQFF,TGTGCCAGCAGTCAGGACCATGAGCAGTTCTTC
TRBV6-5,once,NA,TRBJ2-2,CASSFRANTGELFF,TGTGCCAGCAGTTTCAGGGCGAACACCGGGGAGCTGTTTTTT
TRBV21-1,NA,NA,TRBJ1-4,CASSKGDTGGWEKLFF,TGTGCCAGCAGCAAAGGAGATACAGGGGGCTGGGAAAAACTGTTTTTT
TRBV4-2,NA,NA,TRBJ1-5,CASSQGRGFQPQHF,TGTGCCAGCAGCCAGGGTCGTGGATTTCAGCCCCAGCATTTT
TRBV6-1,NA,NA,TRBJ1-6,CASSELRDSPLHF,TGTGCCAGCAGTGAACTCAGGGATTCACCCCTCCACTTT
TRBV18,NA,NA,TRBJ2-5,CASSPGGRQETQYF,TGTGCCAGCTCACCAGGGGGGCGCCAAGAGACCCAGTACTTC
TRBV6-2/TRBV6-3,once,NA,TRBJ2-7,CASSPEVFPYEQYF,TGTGCCAGCAGCCCGGAGGTCTTTCCCTACGAGCAGTACTTC
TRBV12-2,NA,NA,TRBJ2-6,CASRLGDRDFPSGANVLTF,TGTGCAAGTCGCTTAGGAGACAGGGATTTCCCCTCTGGGGCCAACGTCCTGACTTTC
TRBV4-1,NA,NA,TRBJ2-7,CASSQVFDTSYEQYF,TGCGCCAGCAGCCAAGTATTCGACACCTCCTACGAGCAGTACTTC
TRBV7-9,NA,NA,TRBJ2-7,CASSLPFAGTTTLHGQYF,TGTGCCAGCAGCTTACCCTTCGCTGGGACAACAACGCTCCACGGGCAGTACTTC
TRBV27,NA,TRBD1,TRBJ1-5,CASSLWVTGGRGNQPQHF,TGTGCCAGCAGTTTATGGGTAACAGGGGGTCGAGGCAATCAGCCCCAGCATTTT
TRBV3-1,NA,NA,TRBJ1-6,CASSRGGVRYSPLHF,TGTGCCAGCAGCCGAGGGGGGGTCCGTTATTCACCCCTCCACTTT
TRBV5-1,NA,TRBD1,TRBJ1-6,CASSPGQGDSPLHF,TGCGCCAGCAGCCCGGGACAGGGGGATTCACCCCTCCACTTT
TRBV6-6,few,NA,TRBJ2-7,CASSYELRTEQYF,TGTGCCAGCAGTTACGAATTACGGACCGAGCAGTACTTC
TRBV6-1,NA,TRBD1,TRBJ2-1,CATDRAAEQFF,TGTGCCACCGACAGGGCTGCTGAGCAGTTCTTC
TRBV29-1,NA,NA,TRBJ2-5,CSVESPADQETQYF,TGCAGCGTTGAATCCCCGGCAGACCAAGAGACCCAGTACTTC
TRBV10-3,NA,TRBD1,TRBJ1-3,CAISGFTLQGARGNTIYF,TGTGCCATCAGTGGGTTTACGCTACAGGGGGCTCGAGGAAACACCATATATTTT
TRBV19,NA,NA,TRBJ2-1,CATIKAPGGSGEQFF,TGTGCCACTATTAAGGCTCCAGGAGGTAGTGGTGAGCAGTTCTTC